These 6 T cell receptor beta chains were sequenced from one sample in a study of shared clonotypes between healthy human individuals. Clones were read by immunoSEQ multiplex PCR, and TCRdb kept only the in-frame ones, dropping some. The table includes approximately 2.5 million clones, 93% detected once. The specimen was naive CD4+ T cells from PBMCs. Subset described: CD45RA+ positively selected. These receptors came from a man aged 18 to 29 in good health. Some clones in this sample may be carry-over from other donors' samples.

The genes are TRBV28 and TRBJ1-5; D call uncertain. With 2 bases removed from V and 1 base from J, the gap between germline ends came to 6 bases. Germline V gene sequence: CDR1 MDHEN, CDR2 SYDVKM. The CDR3 loop spans 14 amino acids. The CDR3 DNA reads as TGTGCCAGCAGTTTAGGGGAAAGCAATCAGCCCCAGCATTTT. Encoded protein: CASSLGESNQPQHF.

The chain has TRBV30 and TRBJ1-4, with D possibly being TRBD1 (5 bases). This CDR3 region has 15 residues. Germline CDR1 reads GTSNPN; CDR2 reads SVGIG (reference sequence). The V and J ends lost 1 base and 8 bases respectively, with 17 bases between them. CDR3 amino acids: CAWSALDAKGEKLFF. Written as DNA, the CDR3 is TGTGCCTGGAGTGCCCTGGACGCCAAGGGGGAAAAACTGTTTTTT.

The chain combines TRBV28 with TRBJ2-1, with D possibly being TRBD1 (5 bases). CDR1 is MDHEN and CDR2 is SYDVKM in the germline V gene. V shed 3 bases and J shed 0 bases, with 9 bases lying between them. The length of the CDR3 is 15 residues. Written as DNA, the CDR3 is TGTGCCAGCAGTTTTTATCAGGGCTCCTACAATGAGCAGTTCTTC. Encoded protein: CASSFYQGSYNEQFF.

The chain carries TRBV27 and TRBJ2-6, with a weak D call TRBD1 (5 bases). The CDR3 contains 17 residues. Trimming removed 3 bases from V and 3 bases from J, with 15 bases in between. Germline CDR1 and CDR2: MNHEY and SMNVEV (reference sequence). CDR3 region: CASSLISVTGGANVLTF. CDR3 in DNA: TGTGCCAGCAGTTTGATCTCGGTCACAGGTGGGGCCAACGTCCTGACTTTC.

This clone has only a few counts. Other nucleotide sequences from this sample produce the same CDR3. CDR3: CASSYSRGQPQHF. The CDR3 nucleotides read TGTGCCAGCAGTTACTCGCGGGGTCAGCCCCAGCATTTT. The chain is built from TRBV6-5 and TRBJ1-5; D is unresolved. The CDR3 runs to 13 residues. CDR1 and CDR2 (germline): MNHEY, SVGAGI. V lost 0 bases to trimming and J lost 6 bases, with 6 bases between them.

The V call is TRBV5-1, the J call TRBJ2-5; TRBD2 is a possible D gene (5 bases). V gave up 4 bases and J gave up 5 bases, with 15 bases separating them. The CDR3 spans 14 residues. Germline V lookup: CDR1 SGHRS, CDR2 YFSETQ. Here the CDR3 reads CASSLRADSETQYF. The DNA of the CDR3 is TGCGCCAGCAGCCTGCGGGCAGATTCTGAGACCCAGTACTTC.